The clone carrying this TCR beta chain was counted a single time. The antigen remains undetermined. These data come from a study of vaccination effects on CD4 cells after COVID-19. Germline V gene sequence: CDR1 MNHEY, CDR2 SVGAGI. The V and J ends lost 2 bases and 3 bases, in that order; junction bases with no gene match: 3. This CDR3 is 15 amino acids long. After expansion with viral peptide pools in the ViraFEST assay, antigen-specific CD4+ T cells were sequenced. When about ten days of culture had elapsed, CD4+ T cells were isolated. This individual tested PCR-positive for SARS-CoV-2 infection between March and December 2020. Everyone in the study got two shots of either the BNT162b2 or mRNA-1273 vaccine. Measured with immunoSEQ multiplex PCR; TCRdb has only the in-frame clones, and not every one. The table includes fewer than 15,000 clones, roughly 73% detected once.

V gene TRBV6-5 combines with J gene TRBJ2-5, with 10 bases matching TRBD2. This sequence originates from a human donor who had a prior SARS-CoV-2 infection. This material consisted of CD4+ T cells from PBMCs cultured with HCoV-NL63 spike peptides, taken after COVID-19 vaccination. In DNA form, the CDR3 reads TGTGCCAGCAGTTACAGGACTAGCGGTGAAGAGACCCAGTACTTC. Translated: CASSYRTSGEETQYF.